This T cell receptor (beta chain) was retrieved from a study of technical replicates of blood from a handful of donors (dated by TCRdb to about 2017). Library preparation was by the immunoSEQ multiplex PCR assay. The table was pulled from immuneACCESS by TCRdb, which kept in-frame rearrangements only. Such tables lose some clones; where checked, under half of the loss comes from unresolved V genes, and the rest has no known cause. The sample data list 85,000 to 100,000 clones, and roughly 96% of these were observed just once. Together, the top ten hold roughly 0.28% of the sample. Points on this clone: Its antigen is unknown. Base qualities were left out, and no much larger clone turns up one base away.

The CDR3 holds 13 amino acids from the cysteine to the phenylalanine. Only the CDR3 DNA stays, 39 bases, in frame from base 1. The V and J ends are trimmed by 0 bases and 7 bases, leaving 6 bases between them. CDR1 and CDR2, looked up from the germline V gene (reference sequence), are MNHEY and SMNVEV. This sequence uses TRBV27 and TRBJ2-2; there is no confident call for the D gene. The sequenced sample was T cells isolated from PBMCs. This TCR derives from a human donor in good health. The CDR3 loop reads CASSLSRLGELFF. The bases read TGTGCCAGCAGTTTATCCCGACTCGGGGAGCTGTTTTTT.